A single sample gave rise to the 23 T cell receptor beta chains below, sequenced in a study of OX40 agonist ivuxolimab in advanced cancers. Libraries were built with the immunoSEQ multiplex PCR assay. TCRdb retrieved this table from immuneACCESS and kept in-frame rearrangements only. Not all clones are present; in checked studies, unresolved V genes account for under half, and no reason is known for the remainder. The sample table shows about 40,000 clones, and around 82% are seen once. 1.8% of the sample is in the top ten clones. The input for sequencing was CD4+ or CD8+ T cells sorted from blood, taken in a trial of the OX40 agonist ivuxolimab. Source of these receptors: an adult with an advanced solid tumor such as melanoma, head and neck, liver or kidney cancer.

This CDR3 reads CASSEPRKWTDTYNSPLHF. The CDR3, as DNA: TGTGCCAGCAGTGAGCCACGAAAGTGGACGGATACCTATAATTCACCCCTCCACTTT. The rearrangement uses TRBV2 and TRBJ1-6; D gene ambiguous. V gave up 3 bases and J gave up 2 bases, with 20 bases separating them. CDR1 and CDR2 (germline): SNHLY, FYNNEI. The CDR3 runs 19 residues.

The chain carries TRBV7-2 and TRBJ1-6, with D possibly matching TRBD1 (6 bases). Per germline, CDR1 SGHTA and CDR2 FQGNSA. CDR3 length: 15 amino acids. V lost 5 bases and J lost 10, with 18 bases in between. The CDR3, as DNA: TGTGCCAGCAGCGGCTCGGGAGGGGGTAGATCACCCCTCCACTTT. Amino acid sequence: CASSGSGGGRSPLHF.

The rearrangement uses TRBV7-9 and TRBJ2-5, with no clear D. Germline assignment: CDR1 SEHNR and CDR2 FQNEAQ (reference sequence). V was trimmed by 8 bases and J by 0 bases, leaving 7 bases between them. The CDR3 sequence is 12 residues long. Here the CDR3 DNA reads TGTGCCAGCCAGATGTACCAAGAGACCCAGTACTTC. It translates to CASQMYQETQYF.

The chain recombines TRBV30 with TRBJ2-6, with unresolved D. Germline V gives CDR1 GTSNPN, CDR2 SVGIG (reference sequence). The CDR3 totals 15 residues. The V and J ends lost 4 bases and 1 base respectively, with 11 bases between them. The CDR3 spells CAWKAAVSGANVLTF. In DNA, the CDR3 is TGTGCCTGGAAGGCTGCCGTTTCTGGGGCCAACGTCCTGACTTTC.

The chain links TRBV5-5 to TRBJ1-1; D is ambiguous. The germline CDR1 and CDR2 sequences are SGHKS and YYEKEE (reference sequence). Between the trimmed V and J ends, which lost 5 bases and 5 bases, there was a span of 13 bases. This CDR3 is built from 13 residues. CDR3 sequence: CASRRPSGTEAFF. CDR3 DNA: TGTGCCAGCAGGCGGCCATCCGGGACTGAAGCTTTCTTT.

The genes are TRBV29-1 and TRBJ1-1; no clear D gene. V was shortened by 6 bases and J by 1 base, with 12 bases between the two germline ends. Germline V gives CDR1 SQVTM, CDR2 ANQGSEA. There are 13 residues in the CDR3. CDR3 nucleotides: TGCAGCGTCTTAAGGTCAGCGAACACTGAAGCTTTCTTT. This codes for CSVLRSANTEAFF.

The chain recombines TRBV7-9 with TRBJ2-2; 7 bases map to TRBD1. This CDR3 comprises 14 residues. V shed 4 bases and J 5 bases; nucleotides not matched to a gene: 4. Germline lookup yields CDR1 SEHNR and CDR2 FQNEAQ (reference sequence). In DNA, the CDR3 is TGTGCCAGCAGCTCGAACAGGGGTACCGGGGAGCTGTTTTTT. It encodes CASSSNRGTGELFF.

Only a few counts were recorded for this clone. This chain connects TRBV7-6 to TRBJ1-6; D is unclear. V was cut by 5 bases and J by 6 bases, with 11 bases left in between. The CDR3 extends over 14 amino acids. In germline, CDR1 is SGHVS, CDR2 FNYEAQ. The CDR3 DNA follows: TGTGCCAGCAGCCCAAGGCGGGGTAATTCACCCCTCCACTTT. It codes for CASSPRRGNSPLHF.

V and J are TRBV6-6 and TRBJ1-5; weak D call: TRBD1 (6 bases). The CDR3 has 14 residues. V lost 6 bases to trimming and J lost 4 bases, with 13 bases between them. Germline lookup yields CDR1 MNHNY and CDR2 SVGAGI (reference sequence). In DNA, the CDR3 is TGTGCCAGCAGATTTATAGGGGGGAATCAGCCCCAGCATTTT. Its translation is CASRFIGGNQPQHF.

The chain carries TRBV15 and TRBJ1-1; D is unresolved. The CDR3 has 12 residues. The V and J ends lost 0 bases and 6 bases respectively, with 5 bases between them. Germline lookup yields CDR1 LNHNV and CDR2 YYDKDF (reference sequence). The CDR3 spells CATSRDGSEAFF. DNA for the CDR3: TGTGCCACCAGCAGAGATGGCTCTGAAGCTTTCTTT.

This clone was detected a few times. The chain uses TRBV12-2 and TRBJ1-2; TRBD1, as called in the table, went unchecked against the DNA. TRBV12-2 is termed a pseudogene. CDR3 length: 21 residues. Written as DNA, the CDR3 is TGTGCAAGTCGCTTTGATGGGGTCCGGGGACAGGGATCACTCTGGGACTATGGCTACACCTTC. Translation: CASRFDGVRGQGSLWDYGYTF.

The chain has TRBV5-1 and TRBJ2-1; 9 bases map to TRBD1. The CDR3 covers 15 residues. Per germline, CDR1 SGHRS and CDR2 YFSETQ. The ends lost 0 bases at V and 10 bases at J; junction bases unmatched: 8. CDR3 sequence reads: CASSLALGTGFEQFF. CDR3 nucleotide sequence: TGCGCCAGCAGCTTGGCCCTTGGGACAGGGTTCGAGCAGTTCTTC.

The chain uses TRBV19 and TRBJ2-2; D not certain. With 3 bases removed from V and 0 bases from J, the gap between germline ends came to 5 bases. Germline CDR1 and CDR2: LNHDA and SQIVND (reference sequence). This CDR3 comprises 14 residues. The CDR3 DNA sequence: TGTGCCAGTAGTATCAGAACGAACACCGGGGAGCTGTTTTTT. Protein sequence: CASSIRTNTGELFF. Full variable domain (remainder filled in from reference TRBV19 and TRBJ2-2): DGGITQSPKYLFRKEGQNVTLSCEQNLNHDAMYWYRQDPGQGLRLIYYSQIVNDFQKGDIAEGYSVSREKKESFPLTVTSAQKNPTAFYLCASSIRTNTGELFFGEGSRLTVL.

The chain links TRBV25-1 to TRBJ2-5; TRBD1 matches at 7 bases. The DNA matches TRBJ2-7 better at its end, which makes the J call doubtful. The CDR3 length is 15 residues. CDR1 and CDR2 from the germline V gene are MGHDK and SYGVNS. In DNA, the CDR3 is TGTGCCAGCAGTGATGGCACCGGGACAGTCTACGAGCAGTACTTC. This translates into CASSDGTGTVYEQYF.

The chain has TRBV6-1 and TRBJ1-5; 8 bases line up with TRBD1. V lost 6 bases, J lost 2 bases, and 6 bases stayed unmatched. Germline assignment: CDR1 MNHNS and CDR2 SASEGT. This CDR3 comprises 15 residues. The CDR3 region has the DNA TGTGCCAGCAGGGACAGGGCGTTTGGCAATCAGCCCCAGCATTTT. It specifies CASRDRAFGNQPQHF.

The chain couples TRBV7-6 to TRBJ2-6; D is unclear. Between the trimmed V and J ends, which lost 4 bases and 1 base, there was a span of 14 bases. The germline V gene has CDR1 SGHVS and CDR2 FNYEAQ. There are 17 residues in the CDR3. The CDR3 protein is CASSSWKDRSGANVLTF. DNA of the CDR3: TGTGCCAGCAGCTCATGGAAGGATCGATCTGGGGCCAACGTCCTGACTTTC.

This clone was picked up one time. CDR3 sequence (DNA): TGTGCCAGCAGTTTAAGGCAGGGGAATGAAAAACTGTTTTTT. It yields the protein CASSLRQGNEKLFF. The chain couples TRBV28 to TRBJ1-4, with D possibly matching TRBD1 (6 bases). The CDR3 has 14 residues. Trimming took 2 bases from V and 5 from J, leaving 9 bases between them. Germline V lookup: CDR1 MDHEN, CDR2 SYDVKM.

This clone was picked up a small number of times. The chain has TRBV20-1 and TRBJ1-1, with a possible D match to TRBD1 (5 bases). This CDR3 comprises 11 residues. CDR1 and CDR2 from the germline V gene are DFQATT and SNEGSKA (reference sequence). The CDR3 is CAPVGDTEAFF. For the CDR3, the DNA is TGCGCCCCGGTAGGGGACACTGAAGCTTTCTTT.

The table lists this clone with a count of one. The chain links TRBV27 to TRBJ1-1, with D perhaps TRBD1 (6 bases). Germline-derived CDR1 and CDR2 are MNHEY and SMNVEV (reference sequence). The CDR3 runs to 13 residues. The V and J ends lost 4 bases and 4 bases respectively, with 10 bases between them. Here the CDR3 reads CASSWNRATEAFF. CDR3 bases: TGTGCCAGCAGTTGGAACAGGGCCACTGAAGCTTTCTTT.

This sequence joins TRBV27 and TRBJ2-2; D unresolved. The CDR3 is made up of 13 amino acids. Germline values: CDR1 MNHEY, CDR2 SMNVEV (reference sequence). V was cut by 1 base and J by 6 bases, with 6 bases left in between. CDR3 residues: CASSLLVSGELFF. The CDR3 coding sequence is TGTGCCAGCAGTTTATTGGTGTCCGGGGAGCTGTTTTTT.

This rearrangement joins TRBV5-3 to TRBJ1-1; no firm D call. TRBV5-3 is assigned to the ORF class and has an uncertain function. Trimming removed 2 bases from V and 5 bases from J, with 16 bases in between. CDR3 size: 15 residues. The CDR3 DNA follows: TGTGCCAGAAGCTTAGTATCCTCCGGGAGGACTGAAGCTTTCTTT. Amino acid sequence: CARSLVSSGRTEAFF.

The chain employs TRBV5-8 and TRBJ2-5; 7 nucleotides align to TRBD1. The J call may be in error: the DNA end matches TRBJ2-7 better. The CDR3 spans 14 residues. The germline gives CDR1 SGHTS, CDR2 YDEGEE. For the CDR3, the DNA is TGTGCCAGCAGCCCAAGACAGGGTGCGCACGAGCAGTACTTC. It codes for CASSPRQGAHEQYF.

V usage is TRBV11-2 and J usage is TRBJ2-7; the D is unclear. Trimming removed 6 bases at V and 2 bases at J, with 5 bases between. The CDR3 has 11 amino acids. The V gene's germline CDR1 is SGHAT and CDR2 FQNNGV. The CDR3 spells CASRNTYEQYF. The CDR3 DNA sequence: TGTGCCAGCAGGAACACCTACGAGCAGTACTTC. The whole variable domain, remainder taken from reference TRBV11-2 and TRBJ2-7, is EAGVAQSPRYKIIEKRQSVAFWCNPISGHATLYWYQQILGQGPKLLIQFQNNGVVDDSQLPKDRFSAERLKGVDSTLKIQPAKLEDSAVYLCASRNTYEQYFGPGTRLTVT.